One sample yielded the 21 T cell receptor beta chains listed below, sequenced in a study of T cell changes during pregnancy in multiple sclerosis. The assay was immunoSEQ multiplex PCR, and TCRdb's table has in-frame clones only and misses some. The table has 25,000 to 35,000 clones, roughly 91% seen once. The source material was CD4+ T cells from peripheral blood mononuclear cells, sampled in the first trimester of pregnancy. The receptors were gathered from a female donor in good health, enrolled as a control in a pregnancy study.

This clone was seen once. The chain recombines TRBV11-3 with TRBJ2-3; TRBD1 matches at 7 bases. This CDR3 contains 19 residues. Germline assignment: CDR1 SGHNT and CDR2 YENEEA. V dropped 5 bases and J dropped 1; count of bases not matched to a gene: 18. The CDR3 coding sequence is TGTGCCAGCAGCGCAGCCCCACCTACAGGGGAAGCTGGCACAGATACGCAGTATTTT. This gives the protein CASSAAPPTGEAGTDTQYF.

The genes are TRBV5-4 and TRBJ2-1; 10 bases are a match to TRBD1. Per the germline V gene, CDR1 is SGHNT and CDR2 is YYREEE (reference sequence). The CDR3 runs 13 residues. J gave up 12 bases and V 4 bases, and 7 bases lay outside the gene matches. CDR3 loop: CASSVGDRGRQFF. The CDR3 DNA sequence: TGTGCCAGCAGCGTGGGGGACAGGGGTCGGCAGTTCTTC.

This clone turned up a few times. The J gene is TRBJ2-6, the V gene TRBV5-1; D is ambiguous. Germline V lookup: CDR1 SGHRS, CDR2 YFSETQ. The CDR3 consists of 16 residues. V lost 4 bases and J lost 0, with 11 bases in between. CDR3 in DNA: TGCGCCAGCAGCGCACAGACGGACTCTGGGGCCAACGTCCTGACTTTC. Its translation: CASSAQTDSGANVLTF.

This clone was observed a single time. This rearrangement joins TRBV7-8 to TRBJ2-1, with TRBD2 matching 10 bases. CDR1 and CDR2 from the germline V gene are SGHVS and FQNEAQ. J was trimmed by 7 bases and V by 5 bases; bases with no gene match: 8. This CDR3 comprises 15 residues. The CDR3 is CASSPGTSAFNEQFF. As DNA, the CDR3 is TGTGCCAGCAGCCCCGGGACTAGCGCCTTTAATGAGCAGTTCTTC. Full variable domain (remainder filled in from reference TRBV7-8 and TRBJ2-1): GAGVSQSPRYKVAKRGQDVALRCDPISGHVSLFWYQQALGQGPEFLTYFQNEAQLDKSGLPSDRFFAERPEGSVSTLKIQRTQQEDSAVYLCASSPGTSAFNEQFFGPGTRLTVL.

The chain joins TRBV10-3 to TRBJ1-5; possible D gene TRBD1, 5 bases. Trimming took off 5 bases at V and 2 bases at J, with 10 bases between the two ends. Germline V gives CDR1 ENHRY, CDR2 SYGVKD. The CDR3 extends over 14 amino acids. The DNA of the CDR3 is TGTGCCATCAGTCCCGGAGGGGGCAATCAGCCCCAGCATTTT. Translation gives CAISPGGGNQPQHF.

The CDR3 is CASSEGLADTGELFF. The CDR3, as DNA: TGCGCCAGCTCAGAGGGACTAGCGGACACCGGGGAGCTGTTTTTT. The genes are TRBV5-1 and TRBJ2-2; 11 nucleotides line up with TRBD2. V shed 7 bases and J 3 bases; nucleotides not matched to a gene: 5. Germline-derived CDR1 and CDR2 are SGHRS and YFSETQ. This CDR3 has 15 residues.

This chain connects TRBV4-1 to TRBJ2-1; TRBD2 matches at 11 bases. The CDR3 sequence is 18 residues long. The V segment lost 3 bases and the J segment 5 bases; nucleotides outside the gene matches: 12. Germline CDR1 reads MGHRA; CDR2 reads YSYEKL. The CDR3 region has the DNA TGCGCCAGCAGCCAGAATCCCCCGGGACTAGCGGCCAACAATGAGCAGTTCTTC. It codes for CASSQNPPGLAANNEQFF.

The gene calls are TRBV29-1 and TRBJ1-2; maybe TRBD1 (5 bases). Germline V gene lookup returns CDR1 SQVTM and CDR2 ANQGSEA. The CDR3 has 12 amino acids. The V gene lost 3 bases and the J gene lost 6 bases, with 11 bases spanning the gap. CDR3 residues: CSVDPRADGYTF. CDR3 sequence (DNA): TGCAGCGTTGATCCCAGGGCGGATGGCTACACCTTC.

This clone was detected once. V is TRBV5-1 and J is TRBJ2-1, with a weak D call TRBD2 (6 bases). This CDR3 region has 15 residues. V was trimmed by 0 bases and J by 4 bases, leaving 11 bases between them. CDR1 is SGHRS and CDR2 is YFSETQ in the germline V gene. The CDR3 reads CASSLGVEGYNEQFF. The DNA for the CDR3 is TGCGCCAGCAGCTTGGGGGTGGAGGGATACAATGAGCAGTTCTTC.

V usage is TRBV4-1 and J usage is TRBJ1-2; perhaps TRBD1 as D (6 bases). The germline gives CDR1 MGHRA, CDR2 YSYEKL. There are 15 residues in the CDR3. Deletions cut 0 bases from V and 8 bases from J, with 16 bases between. This CDR3 reads CASSQEGGVLRGYTF. In DNA form, the CDR3 reads TGCGCCAGCAGCCAAGAAGGGGGGGTCCTTAGAGGCTACACCTTC.

The chain joins TRBV2 to TRBJ2-1; 12 bases agree with TRBD2. The CDR3 runs 17 residues. The germline V gene has CDR1 SNHLY and CDR2 FYNNEI. Losses at the gene ends were 6 bases for V and 0 bases for J; bases not matched to a gene: 6. CDR3 in amino acids: CASSELTSGSSYNEQFF. In DNA, the CDR3 is TGTGCCAGCAGCGAACTGACTAGCGGGAGCTCCTACAATGAGCAGTTCTTC.

The V gene is TRBV28, the J gene TRBJ2-3; 10 nucleotides match TRBD2. There are 19 residues in the CDR3. Germline CDR1 MDHEN, CDR2 SYDVKM. The V and J ends lost 6 bases and 3 bases, in that order; junction bases with no gene match: 18. CDR3 loop: CASRIRPGLAPPGTDTQYF. The CDR3 DNA is TGTGCCAGCAGAATACGACCGGGACTAGCGCCGCCGGGTACAGATACGCAGTATTTT.

The chain recombines TRBV25-1 with TRBJ2-5; 7 positions match TRBD1. The germline V gene encodes CDR1 MGHDK and CDR2 SYGVNS. V shed 4 bases, J shed 4 bases, and the junction held 9 bases outside the gene matches. This CDR3 has 15 amino acids. CDR3 loop: CASSGLGGRRETQYF. CDR3 nucleotide sequence: TGTGCCAGCAGTGGCTTAGGGGGCCGTCGAGAGACCCAGTACTTC.

The chain recombines TRBV5-6 with TRBJ2-3; 9 bases are a match to TRBD2. Germline lookup yields CDR1 SGHDT and CDR2 YYEEEE. The V segment lost 5 bases and the J segment 5 bases; nucleotides outside the gene matches: 9. The length of the CDR3 is 15 residues. CDR3: CASRTAGGAKDTQYF. The CDR3 coding sequence is TGTGCCAGCAGAACTGCGGGGGGGGCCAAAGATACGCAGTATTTT.

The genes are TRBV19 and TRBJ2-5, with a tentative D call TRBD1 (8 bases). V gave up 6 bases and J gave up 5 bases, with 16 bases separating them. Germline V gene sequence: CDR1 LNHDA, CDR2 SQIVND (reference sequence). CDR3 length: 14 amino acids. The CDR3 bases are TGTGCCAGTAGAAGTCACAGGGGGGGCGAGACCCAGTACTTC. Its protein product is CASRSHRGGETQYF.

The V and J genes are TRBV23-1 and TRBJ2-3, with D unclear. TRBV23-1 is marked as an open reading frame, function uncertain. CDR3 length equals 12 residues. Between the trimmed V and J ends, which lost 3 bases and 2 bases, there was a span of 3 bases. CDR3 amino acids: CASSHHTDTQYF. CDR3 sequence (DNA): TGCGCCAGCAGTCACCACACAGATACGCAGTATTTT.

The chain employs TRBV6-1 and TRBJ1-5; tentative D call: TRBD1 (5 bases). The CDR3 length is 15 residues. Trimming pared 7 bases from V and 6 bases from J, leaving 19 bases between. Germline-derived CDR1 and CDR2 are MNHNS and SASEGT. In DNA form, the CDR3 reads TGTGCCAGCACCGAAGAGGGCAGCGGGGGTCAGCCCCAGCATTTT. Its translation: CASTEEGSGGQPQHF.

This sequence joins TRBV28 and TRBJ1-5, with a possible D match to TRBD1 (6 bases). Trimming removed 9 bases from V and 7 bases from J, with 19 bases in between. Germline V lookup: CDR1 MDHEN, CDR2 SYDVKM. The CDR3 contains 14 residues. CDR3 in amino acids: CARNYFRGSQPQHF. CDR3 nucleotides: TGTGCCAGAAATTATTTCAGGGGTAGCCAGCCCCAGCATTTT.

The chain is built from TRBV21-1 and TRBJ1-4; TRBD1, as called in the table, went unchecked against the DNA. TRBV21-1 is termed a pseudogene. The CDR3 runs 16 residues. In DNA form, the CDR3 reads TGTGCCAGCAGTTTACCCGGGGCAGGGGTTAATGAAAAACTGTTTTTT. Translation: CASSLPGAGVNEKLFF.

The V and J genes are TRBV19 and TRBJ2-7, with D possibly matching TRBD2 (5 bases). The CDR3 is 13 residues long. Germline V lookup: CDR1 LNHDA, CDR2 SQIVND (reference sequence). Trimming removed 5 bases at V and 11 bases at J, with 19 bases between. CDR3: CASSAAGAYGEYF. Here the CDR3 DNA reads TGTGCCAGTAGTGCGGCAGGAGCATACGGGGAGTACTTC. Using reference TRBV19 and TRBJ2-7 for the parts outside the CDR3, the full variable domain is DGGITQSPKYLFRKEGQNVTLSCEQNLNHDAMYWYRQDPGQGLRLIYYSQIVNDFQKGDIAEGYSVSREKKESFPLTVTSAQKNPTAFYLCASSAAGAYGEYFGPGTRLTVT.

This clone was recorded only once. The rearrangement joins TRBV9 to TRBJ1-2; TRBD1 is a possible D gene (6 bases). The CDR3 covers 16 residues. V gave up 3 bases and J gave up 6 bases, with 21 bases separating them. The germline V gene encodes CDR1 SGDLS and CDR2 YYNGEE. The chain's CDR3 is CASSDLSQGVHHGYTF. In DNA form, the CDR3 reads TGTGCCAGCAGCGATTTATCACAGGGAGTTCACCATGGCTACACCTTC.